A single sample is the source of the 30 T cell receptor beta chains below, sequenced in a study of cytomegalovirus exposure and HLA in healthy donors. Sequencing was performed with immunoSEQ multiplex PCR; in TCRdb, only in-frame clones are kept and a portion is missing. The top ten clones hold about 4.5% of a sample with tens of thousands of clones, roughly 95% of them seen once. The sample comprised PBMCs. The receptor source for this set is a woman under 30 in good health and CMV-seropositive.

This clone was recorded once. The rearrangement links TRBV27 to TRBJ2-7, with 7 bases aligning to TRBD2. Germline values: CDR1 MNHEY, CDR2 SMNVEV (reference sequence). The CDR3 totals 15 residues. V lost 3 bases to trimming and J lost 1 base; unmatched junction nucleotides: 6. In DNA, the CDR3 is TGTGCCAGCAGTTTCAGGTGGGGGGGGTCCTACGAGCAGTACTTC. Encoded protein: CASSFRWGGSYEQYF.

The CDR3 sequence: CASSRTPDRVAEQYF. The CDR3 DNA is TGTGCCAGCAGCCGTACCCCGGACAGGGTTGCCGAGCAGTACTTC. The J gene is TRBJ2-7, the V gene TRBV7-2; TRBD1 matches 8 bases. The CDR3 loop spans 15 amino acids. Germline CDR1 SGHTA, CDR2 FQGNSA. Trimming at V came to 5 bases and at J to 6 bases, leaving 12 bases not matched to a gene.

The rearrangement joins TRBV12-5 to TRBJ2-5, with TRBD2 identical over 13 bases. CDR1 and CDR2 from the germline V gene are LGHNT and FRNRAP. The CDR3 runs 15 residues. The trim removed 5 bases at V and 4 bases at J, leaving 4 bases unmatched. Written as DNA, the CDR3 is TGTGCTAGTGGTGCACTAGCGGGAGGGCCAGAGACCCAGTACTTC. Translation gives CASGALAGGPETQYF.

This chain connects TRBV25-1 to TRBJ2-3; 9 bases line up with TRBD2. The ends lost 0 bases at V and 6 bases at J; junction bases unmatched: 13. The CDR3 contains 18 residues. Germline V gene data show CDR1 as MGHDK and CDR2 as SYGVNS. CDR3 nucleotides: TGTGCCAGCAGTGAATACCCCCCCGGGACTAGCCTTTTCGATACGCAGTATTTT. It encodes CASSEYPPGTSLFDTQYF. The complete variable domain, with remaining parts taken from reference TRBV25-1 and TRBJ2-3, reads EADIYQTPRYLVIGTGKKITLECSQTMGHDKMYWYQQDPGMELHLIHYSYGVNSTEKGDLSSESTVSRIRTEHFPLTLESARPSHTSQYLCASSEYPPGTSLFDTQYFGPGTRLTVL.

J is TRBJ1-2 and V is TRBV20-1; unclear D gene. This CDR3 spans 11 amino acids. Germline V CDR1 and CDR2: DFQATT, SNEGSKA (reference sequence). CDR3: CSAGDNYGYTF. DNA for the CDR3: TGCAGCGCGGGAGATAACTATGGCTACACCTTC.

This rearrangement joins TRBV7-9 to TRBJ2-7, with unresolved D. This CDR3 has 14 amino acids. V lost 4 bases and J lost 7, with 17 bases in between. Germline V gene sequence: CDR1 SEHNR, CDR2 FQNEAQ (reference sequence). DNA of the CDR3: TGTGCCAGCAGCTCCGGTCCCCTACTCCCTGAGCAGTACTTC. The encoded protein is CASSSGPLLPEQYF.

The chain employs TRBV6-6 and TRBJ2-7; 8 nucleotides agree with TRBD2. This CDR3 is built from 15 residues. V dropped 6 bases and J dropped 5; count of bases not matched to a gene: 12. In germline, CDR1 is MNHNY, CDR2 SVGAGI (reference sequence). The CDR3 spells CASRPPGGLGDEQYF. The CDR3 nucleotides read TGTGCCAGCAGACCCCCGGGGGGGCTTGGAGACGAGCAGTACTTC.

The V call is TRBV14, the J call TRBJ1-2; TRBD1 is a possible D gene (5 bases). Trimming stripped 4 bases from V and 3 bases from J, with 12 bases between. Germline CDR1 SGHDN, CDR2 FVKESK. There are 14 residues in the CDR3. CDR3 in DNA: TGTGCCAGCAGCCCCGGGGGGTTTGACTATGGCTACACCTTC. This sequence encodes CASSPGGFDYGYTF.

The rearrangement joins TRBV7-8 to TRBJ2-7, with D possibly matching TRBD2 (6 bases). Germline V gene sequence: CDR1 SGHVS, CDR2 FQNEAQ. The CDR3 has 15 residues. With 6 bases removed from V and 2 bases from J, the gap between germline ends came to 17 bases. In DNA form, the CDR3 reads TGTGCCAGCAGGGGGCGGGGCAGGCCTACCTACGAGCAGTACTTC. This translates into CASRGRGRPTYEQYF.

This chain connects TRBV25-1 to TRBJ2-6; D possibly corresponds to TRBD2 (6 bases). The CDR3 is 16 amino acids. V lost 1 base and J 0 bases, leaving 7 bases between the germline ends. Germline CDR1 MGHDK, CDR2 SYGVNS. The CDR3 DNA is TGTGCCAGCAGTGAATCGGGGGTCTCTGGGGCCAACGTCCTGACTTTC. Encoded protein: CASSESGVSGANVLTF.

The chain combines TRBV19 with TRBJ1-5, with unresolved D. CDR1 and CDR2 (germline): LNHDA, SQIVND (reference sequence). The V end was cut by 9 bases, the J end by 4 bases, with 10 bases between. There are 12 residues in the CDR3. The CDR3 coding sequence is TGTGCCAGCGCGGGCGGTAATCAGCCCCAGCATTTT. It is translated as CASAGGNQPQHF.

The CDR3 here is CASSYNTMDTEAFF. CDR3 DNA: TGTGCCAGCAGTTATAACACGATGGACACTGAAGCTTTCTTT. The chain joins TRBV27 to TRBJ1-1; D is unclear. Germline-derived CDR1 and CDR2 are MNHEY and SMNVEV (reference sequence). CDR3 length equals 14 residues. Trimming stripped 4 bases from V and 3 bases from J, with 12 bases between.

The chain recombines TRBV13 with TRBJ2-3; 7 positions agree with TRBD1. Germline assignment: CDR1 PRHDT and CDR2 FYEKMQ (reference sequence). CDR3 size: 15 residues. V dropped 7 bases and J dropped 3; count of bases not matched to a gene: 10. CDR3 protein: CASNLGGAITDTQYF. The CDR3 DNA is TGTGCCAGCAACCTAGGGGGCGCGATAACAGATACGCAGTATTTT.

The CDR3 region is CASPKPLGGGYGYTF. The DNA of the CDR3 is TGTGCCAGCCCGAAACCCCTCGGGGGGGGCTATGGCTACACCTTC. The chain links TRBV28 to TRBJ1-2, with D possibly being TRBD1 (5 bases). Trimming shortened V by 8 bases and J by 4 bases, and 20 bases separated the two germline ends. This CDR3 is built from 15 residues. CDR1 is MDHEN, CDR2 SYDVKM, per germline.

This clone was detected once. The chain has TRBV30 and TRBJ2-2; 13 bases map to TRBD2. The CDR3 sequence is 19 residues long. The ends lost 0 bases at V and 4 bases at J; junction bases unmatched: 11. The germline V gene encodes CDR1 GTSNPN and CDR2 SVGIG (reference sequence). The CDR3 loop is CAWSVQKLAGGRATGELFF. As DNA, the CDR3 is TGTGCCTGGAGTGTACAGAAACTAGCGGGAGGGCGTGCCACCGGGGAGCTGTTTTTT.

CDR3 residues: CASIPISGSYNEQFF. The CDR3 region has the DNA TGTGCCAGCATCCCGATTAGCGGCTCCTACAATGAGCAGTTCTTC. The chain carries TRBV28 and TRBJ2-1; D may be TRBD2 (6 bases). CDR3 size: 15 residues. Germline assignment: CDR1 MDHEN and CDR2 SYDVKM. Between the trimmed V and J ends, which lost 7 bases and 0 bases, there was a span of 13 bases.

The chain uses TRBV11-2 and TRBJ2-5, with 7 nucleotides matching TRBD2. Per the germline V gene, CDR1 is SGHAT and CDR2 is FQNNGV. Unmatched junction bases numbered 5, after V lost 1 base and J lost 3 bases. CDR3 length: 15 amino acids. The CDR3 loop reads CASSLVGREEETQYF. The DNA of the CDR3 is TGTGCCAGCAGCTTAGTCGGCCGGGAGGAAGAGACCCAGTACTTC.

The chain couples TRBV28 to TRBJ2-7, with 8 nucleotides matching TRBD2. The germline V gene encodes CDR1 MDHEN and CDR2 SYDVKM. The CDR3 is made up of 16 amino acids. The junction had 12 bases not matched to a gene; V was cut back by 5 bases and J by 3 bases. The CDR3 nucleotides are TGTGCCAGCAGTACGAACCGGGGGGGGCCCCGCTACGAGCAGTACTTC. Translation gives CASSTNRGGPRYEQYF.

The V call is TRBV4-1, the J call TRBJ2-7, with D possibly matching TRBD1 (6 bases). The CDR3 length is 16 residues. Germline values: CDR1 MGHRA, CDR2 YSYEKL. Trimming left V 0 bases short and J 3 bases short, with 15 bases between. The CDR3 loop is CASSQDLQQGGYEQYF. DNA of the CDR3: TGCGCCAGCAGCCAAGATCTACAACAGGGTGGCTACGAGCAGTACTTC.

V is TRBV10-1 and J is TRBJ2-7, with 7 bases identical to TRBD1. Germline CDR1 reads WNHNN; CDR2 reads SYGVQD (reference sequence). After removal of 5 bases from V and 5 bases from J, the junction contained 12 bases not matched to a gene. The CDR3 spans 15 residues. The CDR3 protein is CASSYDRAVTDEQYF. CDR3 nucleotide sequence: TGCGCCAGCAGTTACGACAGGGCCGTTACGGACGAGCAGTACTTC.

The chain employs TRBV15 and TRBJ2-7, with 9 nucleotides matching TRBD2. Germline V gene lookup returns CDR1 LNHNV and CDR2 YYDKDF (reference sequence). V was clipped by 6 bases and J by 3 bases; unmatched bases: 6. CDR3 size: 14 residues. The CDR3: CATRDSGSLYEQYF. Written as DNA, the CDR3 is TGTGCCACCAGGGATAGCGGGAGCCTCTACGAGCAGTACTTC.

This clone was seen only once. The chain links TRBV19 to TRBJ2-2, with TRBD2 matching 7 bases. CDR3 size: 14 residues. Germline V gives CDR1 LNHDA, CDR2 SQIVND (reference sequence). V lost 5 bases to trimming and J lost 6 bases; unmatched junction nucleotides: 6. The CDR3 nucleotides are TGTGCCAGTAGTCCATATCGGGGGGCCGGGGAGCTGTTTTTT. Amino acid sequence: CASSPYRGAGELFF.

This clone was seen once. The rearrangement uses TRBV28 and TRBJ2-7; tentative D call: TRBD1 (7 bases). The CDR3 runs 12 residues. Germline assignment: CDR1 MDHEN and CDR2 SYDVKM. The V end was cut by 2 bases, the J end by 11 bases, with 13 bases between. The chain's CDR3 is CASSLGGGNKYF. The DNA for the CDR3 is TGTGCCAGCAGTTTAGGAGGGGGCAATAAGTACTTC.

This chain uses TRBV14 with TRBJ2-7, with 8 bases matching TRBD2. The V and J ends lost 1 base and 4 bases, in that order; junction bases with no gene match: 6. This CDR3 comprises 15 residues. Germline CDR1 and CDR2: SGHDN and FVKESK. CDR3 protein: CASSQAGGTFYEQYF. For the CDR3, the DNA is TGTGCCAGCAGCCAAGCGGGGGGGACATTTTACGAGCAGTACTTC.

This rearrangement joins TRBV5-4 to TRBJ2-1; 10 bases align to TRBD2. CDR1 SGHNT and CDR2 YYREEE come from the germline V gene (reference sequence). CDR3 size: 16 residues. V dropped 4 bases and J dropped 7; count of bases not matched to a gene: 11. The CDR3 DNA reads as TGTGCCAGCAGCCCTATCCTAGCGGGAGTACGTAATGAGCAGTTCTTC. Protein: CASSPILAGVRNEQFF.

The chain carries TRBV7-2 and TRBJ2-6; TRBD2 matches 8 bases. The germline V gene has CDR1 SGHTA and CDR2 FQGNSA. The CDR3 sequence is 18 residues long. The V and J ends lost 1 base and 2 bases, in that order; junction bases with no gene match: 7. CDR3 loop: CASSLGPRGETGANVLTF. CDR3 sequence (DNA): TGTGCCAGCAGCTTAGGTCCGCGGGGGGAGACTGGGGCCAACGTCCTGACTTTC.

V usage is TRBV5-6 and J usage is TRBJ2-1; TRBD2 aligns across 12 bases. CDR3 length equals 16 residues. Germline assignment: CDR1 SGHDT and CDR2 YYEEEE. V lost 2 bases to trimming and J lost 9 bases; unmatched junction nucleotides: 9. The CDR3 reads CASSLSRLAGDVEQFF. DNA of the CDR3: TGTGCCAGCAGCTTATCTAGACTAGCGGGAGATGTTGAGCAGTTCTTC.

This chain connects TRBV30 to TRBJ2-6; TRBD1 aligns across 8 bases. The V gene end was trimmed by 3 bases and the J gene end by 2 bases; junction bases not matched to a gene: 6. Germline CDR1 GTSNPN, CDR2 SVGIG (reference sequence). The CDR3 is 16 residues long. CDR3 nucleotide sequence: TGTGCCTGGAGAGGGACAGGTTGGGCTGGGGCCAACGTCCTGACTTTC. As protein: CAWRGTGWAGANVLTF. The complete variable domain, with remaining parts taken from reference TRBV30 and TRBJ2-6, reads SQTIHQWPATLVQPVGSPLSLECTVEGTSNPNLYWYRQAAGRGLQLLFYSVGIGQISSEVPQNLSASRPQDRQFILSSKKLLLSDSGFYLCAWRGTGWAGANVLTFGAGSRLTVL.

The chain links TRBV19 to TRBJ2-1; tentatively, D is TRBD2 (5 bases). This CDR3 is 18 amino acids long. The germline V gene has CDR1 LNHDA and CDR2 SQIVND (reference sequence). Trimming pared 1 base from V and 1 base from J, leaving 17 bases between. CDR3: CASSIGGLPFLSYNEQFF. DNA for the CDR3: TGTGCCAGTAGTATAGGTGGACTCCCGTTCCTATCCTACAATGAGCAGTTCTTC.

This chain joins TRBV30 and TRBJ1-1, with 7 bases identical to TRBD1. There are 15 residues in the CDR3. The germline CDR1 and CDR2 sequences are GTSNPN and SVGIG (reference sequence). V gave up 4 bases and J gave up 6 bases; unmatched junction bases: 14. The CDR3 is CAWTTKQGKSSEAFF. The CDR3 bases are TGTGCCTGGACCACAAAACAGGGGAAAAGTTCTGAAGCTTTCTTT.